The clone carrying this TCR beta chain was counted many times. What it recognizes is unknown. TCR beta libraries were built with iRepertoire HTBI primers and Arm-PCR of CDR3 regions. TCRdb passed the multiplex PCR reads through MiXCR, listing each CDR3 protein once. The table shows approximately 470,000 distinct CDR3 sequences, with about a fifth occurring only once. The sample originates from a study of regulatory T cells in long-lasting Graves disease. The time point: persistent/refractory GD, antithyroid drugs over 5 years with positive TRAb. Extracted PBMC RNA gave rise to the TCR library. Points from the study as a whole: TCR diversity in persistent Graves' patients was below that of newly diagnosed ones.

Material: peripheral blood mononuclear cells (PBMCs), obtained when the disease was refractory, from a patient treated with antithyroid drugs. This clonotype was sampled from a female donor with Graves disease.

CDR3 nucleotides: TGTGCCACCAGTGGCCCTTTGCCACAAAACTATGGCTACACCTTC. This gives the protein CATSGPLPQNYGYTF. The chain joins TRBV15 to TRBJ1-2; no clear D. This CDR3 is built from 15 residues. The germline V and J ends were trimmed by 6 bases and 2 bases, with 16 bases remaining between them. Germline assignment: CDR1 LNHNV and CDR2 YYDKDF (reference sequence).